A single TCR beta chain is shown here with its context. Its antigen is still unknown. Qualities for individual bases were not recorded, and no much larger clone is one base off. A second Seattle source provided samples from volunteer blood donors who had recovered from COVID-19. Whole blood was collected in K2EDTA tubes by collaborating institutions according to the institutions' own protocols. For TCRbeta analysis, collaborator samples were shipped as frozen whole blood, as isolated PBMCs, or as DNA extracted from either sample type. Taken from cysteine to phenylalanine, the CDR3 has 14 residues. Left in the record is the CDR3 DNA by itself, 42 bases read in frame from the first base. According to the germline V gene, CDR1 reads SQVTM and CDR2 reads ANQGSEA. Trimming takes 3 bases off V and 9 bases off J; junction bases not matched to a gene: 11. TCRbeta CDR3 regions were amplified from genomic DNA using the immunoSEQ Assay, a bias-controlled multiplex PCR. Per the original workflow: Within the assay, amplification of reference gene primers was used to estimate how many nucleated cells each sample contained. Sequence reads were collapsed and filtered to measure the absolute abundance of every unique TCRbeta CDR3 rearrangement. For each sample, productive Simpson clonality was calculated by taking the square root of Simpson's diversity index across productive rearrangements. In TCRdb, the immuneACCESS table is reduced to in-frame sequences with V and J assigned. These tables do not hold every clone; where another copy was compared, an unresolved V gene accounts for under half, and the others remain unexplained. The D gene and trimming were derived from the DNA, and the V and J assignments and clone size from that table. In this sample the table shows hundreds of thousands of clones, about 93% of which occur a single time. The top ten clonotypes cover about 3.5% of the sample.

This sample stems from a study of blood T cell repertoires in COVID-19 (TCRdb year 2020). Background for the entire study: Collaborator samples came from the United States, Italy and Spain and covered acute and convalescent phases of COVID-19. The prospective study material was composed of cDNA or gDNA derived from T cells, B-cell-depleted T cells, or PBMCs. The dataset comprised deeply sampled blood TCRbeta repertoires from subjects exposed to, actively infected with, or recovered from COVID-19. The repertoires were released in a freely available public database intended as a resource for research on the immune response to SARS-CoV-2. The samples were drawn from the first 160 participants of the ongoing ImmuneRACE study and from 950 to 1,500 subjects provided by 6 global collaborators. Nearly every sample came with metadata listing a de-identified subject ID, COVID-19 status, age in years and sex. HLA class I and class II types, where available, came from metadata supplied by the sample provider rather than from assay-based typing.

The study at large found these results: How much clinical and demographic metadata was included differed by source and by participant, and the metadata was provided uncurated.

The chain joins TRBV29-1 to TRBJ1-2, with 9 bases aligning to TRBD1. Input material: peripheral blood. The sequence came from a woman under 30 who had recovered from COVID-19. The sequenced DNA is TGCAGCGTTGAGTCCCCGGGACAGGGTTTGAGCTACACCTTC. This is translated as CSVESPGQGLSYTF.